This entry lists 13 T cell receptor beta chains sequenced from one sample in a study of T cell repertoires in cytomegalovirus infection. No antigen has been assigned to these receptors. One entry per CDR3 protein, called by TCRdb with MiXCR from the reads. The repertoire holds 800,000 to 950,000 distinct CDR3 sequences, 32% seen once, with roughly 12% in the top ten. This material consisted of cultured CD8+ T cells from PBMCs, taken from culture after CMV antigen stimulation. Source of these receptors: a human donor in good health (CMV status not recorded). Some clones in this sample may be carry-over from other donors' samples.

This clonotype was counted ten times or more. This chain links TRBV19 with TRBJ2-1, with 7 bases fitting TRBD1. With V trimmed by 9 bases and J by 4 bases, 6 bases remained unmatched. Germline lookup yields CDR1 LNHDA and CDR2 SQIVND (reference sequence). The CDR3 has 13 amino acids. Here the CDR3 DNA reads TGTGCCAGCAGCACGACAGGGTACAATGAGCAGTTCTTC. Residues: CASSTTGYNEQFF.

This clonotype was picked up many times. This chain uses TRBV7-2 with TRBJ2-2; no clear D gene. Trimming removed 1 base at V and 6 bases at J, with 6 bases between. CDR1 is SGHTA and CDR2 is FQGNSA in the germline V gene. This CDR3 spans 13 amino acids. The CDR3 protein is CASSLDLPGELFF. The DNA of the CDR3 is TGTGCCAGCAGCTTAGACCTCCCCGGGGAGCTGTTTTTT.

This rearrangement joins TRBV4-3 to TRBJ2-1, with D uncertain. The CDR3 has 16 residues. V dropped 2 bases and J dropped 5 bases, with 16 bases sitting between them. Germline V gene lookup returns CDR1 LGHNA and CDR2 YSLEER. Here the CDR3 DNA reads TGCGCCAGCAGCCAATTATCAAGTGTTGTTCACAATGAGCAGTTCTTC. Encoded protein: CASSQLSSVVHNEQFF.

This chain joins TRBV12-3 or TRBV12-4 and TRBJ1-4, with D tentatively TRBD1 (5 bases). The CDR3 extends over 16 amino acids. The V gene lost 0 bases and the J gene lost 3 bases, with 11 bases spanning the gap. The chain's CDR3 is CASSLAAVTANEKLFF. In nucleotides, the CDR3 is TGTGCCAGCAGTTTAGCTGCAGTGACAGCTAATGAAAAACTGTTTTTT.

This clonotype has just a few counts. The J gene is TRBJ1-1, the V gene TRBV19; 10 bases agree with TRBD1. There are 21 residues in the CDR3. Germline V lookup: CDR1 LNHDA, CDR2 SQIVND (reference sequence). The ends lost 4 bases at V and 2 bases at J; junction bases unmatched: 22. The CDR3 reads CASSTYPPGQGEPPLNTEAFF. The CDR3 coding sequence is TGTGCCAGTAGTACATATCCACCAGGACAGGGGGAACCTCCCCTAAACACTGAAGCTTTCTTT.

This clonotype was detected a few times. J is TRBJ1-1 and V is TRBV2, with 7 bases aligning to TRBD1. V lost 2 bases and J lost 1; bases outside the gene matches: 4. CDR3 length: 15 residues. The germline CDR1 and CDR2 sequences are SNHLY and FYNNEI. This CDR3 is CASSEWGQPNTEAFF. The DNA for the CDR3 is TGTGCCAGCAGTGAATGGGGACAGCCGAACACTGAAGCTTTCTTT.

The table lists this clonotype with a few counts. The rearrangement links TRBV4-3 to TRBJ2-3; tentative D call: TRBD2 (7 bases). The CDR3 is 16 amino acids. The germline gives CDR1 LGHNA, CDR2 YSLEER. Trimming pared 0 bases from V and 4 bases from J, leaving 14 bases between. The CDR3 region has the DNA TGCGCCAGCAGCCAAGAAAGGGGGGGCTATTCAGATACGCAGTATTTT. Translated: CASSQERGGYSDTQYF.

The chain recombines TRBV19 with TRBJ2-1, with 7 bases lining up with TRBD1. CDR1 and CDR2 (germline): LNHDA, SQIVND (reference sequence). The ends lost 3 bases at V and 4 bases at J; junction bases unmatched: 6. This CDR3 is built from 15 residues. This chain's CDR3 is CASSMTGTMYNEQFF. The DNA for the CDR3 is TGTGCCAGTAGTATGACAGGGACGATGTACAATGAGCAGTTCTTC.

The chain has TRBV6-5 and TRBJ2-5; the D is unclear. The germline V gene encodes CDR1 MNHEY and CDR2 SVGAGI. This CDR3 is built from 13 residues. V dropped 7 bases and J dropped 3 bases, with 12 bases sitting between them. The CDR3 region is CASISPNEETQYF. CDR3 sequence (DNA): TGTGCCAGCATCAGTCCAAACGAAGAGACCCAGTACTTC.

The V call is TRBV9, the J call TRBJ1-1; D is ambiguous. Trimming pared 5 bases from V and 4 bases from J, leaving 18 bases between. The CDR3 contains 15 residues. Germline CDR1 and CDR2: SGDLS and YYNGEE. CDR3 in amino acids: CASSPRAALTTEAFF. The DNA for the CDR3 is TGTGCCAGCAGTCCCCGGGCAGCCTTGACCACTGAAGCTTTCTTT.

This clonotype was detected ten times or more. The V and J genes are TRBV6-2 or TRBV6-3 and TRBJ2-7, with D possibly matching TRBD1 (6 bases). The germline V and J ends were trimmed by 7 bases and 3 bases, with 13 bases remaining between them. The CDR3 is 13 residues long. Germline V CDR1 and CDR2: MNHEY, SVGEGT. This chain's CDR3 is CASIGGPLYEQYV. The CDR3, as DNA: TGTGCCAGCATAGGGGGACCACTCTACGAGCAGTACGTC.

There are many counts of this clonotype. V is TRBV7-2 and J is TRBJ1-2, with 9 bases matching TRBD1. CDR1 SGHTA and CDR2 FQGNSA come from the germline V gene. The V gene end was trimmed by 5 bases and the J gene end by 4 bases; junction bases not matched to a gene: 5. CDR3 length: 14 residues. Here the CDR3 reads CASSVGQGIYGYTF. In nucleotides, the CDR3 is TGTGCCAGCAGCGTGGGACAGGGTATCTATGGCTACACCTTC.

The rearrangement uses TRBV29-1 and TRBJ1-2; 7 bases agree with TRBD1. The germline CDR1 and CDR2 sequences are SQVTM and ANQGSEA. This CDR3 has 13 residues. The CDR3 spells CTTSRDRSYGYTF. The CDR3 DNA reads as TGCACCACTTCTCGGGACAGATCCTATGGCTACACCTTC.